These T cell receptor beta chains were read from a single sample in a study of T-cell reconstitution after alpha-beta-depleted transplantation in children. TCRdb reanalysed the PCR reads using MiXCR and keeps one entry per CDR3 protein. Altogether hundreds of thousands of distinct CDR3 sequences are present, around 15% being singletons, with the ten largest covering under 30%. The sequencing used PBMCs, mostly from graft donor cells, collected 360 days after TCRalphabeta/CD19-depleted stem cell transplant. These TCRs come from a boy in the first two years of life who had a stem cell transplant for Wiskott-Aldrich syndrome, so the T cells may come from the graft donor. Both conserved end residues are part of each CDR3. D genes are given only for firm matches. Clone size is not always given. Where it is, it says once, few, many or a class for expanded clones.

j_call | d_call | clone_size | v_call | cdr3_nt | cdr3_aa
TRBJ1-3 | TRBD1 | NA | TRBV12-3/TRBV12-4 | TGTGCCAGCAGCCCTAAGCCCGACAGGGGGACTTTT | CASSPKPDRGTF
TRBJ2-1 | TRBD2 | few | TRBV7-2 | TGTGCCAGCAGCTTAGAAGCGGGGGTCCGGAACAATGAGCAGTTCTTC | CASSLEAGVRNNEQFF
TRBJ2-7 | TRBD1 | few | TRBV20-1 | TGCAGTGCTAGAGGGCCGGGACAGGGTTACGAGCAGTACTTC | CSARGPGQGYEQYF
TRBJ2-1 | TRBD1 | few | TRBV29-1 | TGCAGCGTTGGGGGGACAGGGGAATACAATGAGCAGTTCTTC | CSVGGTGEYNEQFF
TRBJ2-3 | NA | NA | TRBV20-1 | TGCAGTGCTAGAGATATAGACAGGATGGCAGCAGATACGCAGTATTTT | CSARDIDRMAADTQYF
TRBJ2-1 | NA | many | TRBV12-3/TRBV12-4 | TGTGCCAGCAGTCCCGCCCGACCTGCCAATGAGCAGTTCTTC | CASSPARPANEQFF
TRBJ2-7 | TRBD1 | few | TRBV24-1 | TGTGGGACTCCCTCGAGGGGGCCCCTCTACGAGCAGTACTTC | CGTPSRGPLYEQYF
TRBJ2-1 | TRBD1 | NA | TRBV29-1 | TGCAGCGTTAGCAGATACCGGGACAGGGCCTACAATGAGCAGTTCTTC | CSVSRYRDRAYNEQFF
TRBJ2-5 | TRBD2 | NA | TRBV20-1 | TGCAGTGCTCCCCGGGCTAGCGGGGGGCCGGTGAGAGGGACCCAGTACTTC | CSAPRASGGPVRGTQYF
TRBJ2-1 | TRBD2 | many | TRBV2 | TGTGCCAGCAGTGAACTTACTAGCGACTACAATGAGCAGTTCTTC | CASSELTSDYNEQFF
TRBJ1-2 | NA | NA | TRBV7-9 | TGTGCCAGCAGCTTGGAGGGTCGCAGCACCTTC | CASSLEGRSTF
TRBJ2-1 | TRBD2 | NA | TRBV20-1 | TGCAGTGCGTCCGGCGGGGGGGCTCTCTACAATGAGCAGTTCTTC | CSASGGGALYNEQFF
TRBJ2-3 | NA | many | TRBV20-1 | TGCAGTGCTATTTTGGGGCCGGGAGATACGCAGTATTTT | CSAILGPGDTQYF
TRBJ2-5 | NA | NA | TRBV2 | TGTGCCAGCCTGACAGTCGTGGTCCTACCAATACCGTACTTC | CASLTVVVLPIPYF
TRBJ2-2 | NA | few | TRBV27 | TGTGCCAGCAGTTTAGTCCAGGGTCGACACGGGGAGCTGTTTTTT | CASSLVQGRHGELFF
TRBJ2-7 | NA | few | TRBV28 | TGTGCCAGCAGTTTGTTCCGCGGTCGTGACTCTTACGAGCAGTACTTC | CASSLFRGRDSYEQYF
TRBJ2-7 | TRBD1 | NA | TRBV2 | TGTGCCAGCAGTGATCGGACAGGGGGCGGCGAGCAGTACTTC | CASSDRTGGGEQYF
TRBJ2-5 | NA | few | TRBV24-1 | TGTGCCACCAGTGATCCCCGGCCAGGGGCCAAAGAGACCCAGTACTTC | CATSDPRPGAKETQYF
TRBJ2-7 | TRBD2 | NA | TRBV3-1 | TGTGCCAGCAGCCTTCAGCGGGGGGGCCGCTACGAGCAGTACTTC | CASSLQRGGRYEQYF
TRBJ2-7 | TRBD2 | few | TRBV11-2 | TGTGCCAGCAGCTTATGGTCTAGCGGGAGCAAGCTCAACGAGCAGTACTTC | CASSLWSSGSKLNEQYF
TRBJ2-5 | NA | NA | TRBV2 | TGTGCCAGCAGTGAATTGTGGCAAGAGACCCAGTACTTC | CASSELWQETQYF
TRBJ2-7 | NA | many | TRBV24-1 | TGTGCCACCAGTGATTCTTCCGGGACACACTACGAGCAGTACTTC | CATSDSSGTHYEQYF
TRBJ2-4 | NA | NA | TRBV7-8 | TGTGCCAGCAGCGCGTATAGAGACATTCAGTACTTC | CASSAYRDIQYF
TRBJ2-7 | TRBD1 | NA | TRBV7-9 | TGTGCCAGCAGCTTAGGGGAGCCGGGACAGACTTCCTACGAGCAGTACTTC | CASSLGEPGQTSYEQYF
TRBJ2-5 | TRBD1 | few | TRBV5-1 | TGCGCCAGCAGCTCACCGACAGGGGGCATGGAGACCCAGTACTTC | CASSSPTGGMETQYF
TRBJ2-7 | NA | NA | TRBV12-3/TRBV12-4 | TGTGCCAGCAGTTCCCGTACGAACTACGAGCAGTACTTC | CASSSRTNYEQYF
TRBJ2-2 | NA | many | TRBV5-1 | TGCGCCAGCAGCTTCAGGGACACCGGGGAGCTGTTTTTT | CASSFRDTGELFF
TRBJ2-4 | NA | NA | TRBV6-2/TRBV6-3 | TGTGCCAGCAGTTACTCGGCTGTAAACATTCAGTACTTC | CASSYSAVNIQYF
TRBJ2-5 | TRBD1 | NA | TRBV12-3/TRBV12-4 | TGTGCCAGCAGTTACAACGCTCTAAGGGGGCGCGATGGAGAGACCCAGTACTTC | CASSYNALRGRDGETQYF
TRBJ2-6 | NA | few | TRBV11-2 | TGTGCCAGCAGCCCGCCTTTCTCTGGGGCCAACGTCCTGACTTTC | CASSPPFSGANVLTF
TRBJ1-6 | TRBD1 | few | TRBV12-3/TRBV12-4 | TGTGCCAGCAATATCAACAGGGGATCCTATAATTCACCCCTCCACTTT | CASNINRGSYNSPLHF
TRBJ1-5 | TRBD1 | NA | TRBV20-1 | TGCAGTGCTAAGGACAGGGGTCAGCCCCAGCATTTT | CSAKDRGQPQHF
TRBJ2-5 | NA | NA | TRBV5-1 | TGCGCCAGCCGCGACAGGACTCAAGAGACCCAGTACTTC | CASRDRTQETQYF
TRBJ1-1 | NA | many | TRBV7-9 | TGTGCCAGCAGCGGGGACGGGACCACTGAAGCTTTCTTT | CASSGDGTTEAFF
TRBJ2-3 | TRBD2 | few | TRBV10-3 | TGTGCCATCAGTGTTAAGCGGGAGTACTCAGATACGCAGTATTTT | CAISVKREYSDTQYF
TRBJ2-7 | NA | NA | TRBV5-1 | TGCGCCAGCAGCCCTAGCCCCGATCTTCAGCAGTACTTC | CASSPSPDLQQYF
TRBJ2-1 | NA | few | TRBV27 | TGTGCCAGCAGTTTAAGGACAGCCGTCTACAATGAGCAGTTCTTC | CASSLRTAVYNEQFF
TRBJ2-3 | NA | NA | TRBV2 | TGTGCCAGCAGGGCGGGGGCCACAGATACGCAGTATTTT | CASRAGATDTQYF
TRBJ2-5 | NA | few | TRBV20-1 | TGCAGTGCCCCCAAGATATTTGGAAAAGAGACCCAGTACTTC | CSAPKIFGKETQYF
TRBJ2-3 | NA | NA | TRBV6-2/TRBV6-3 | TGTGCCAGCAGTTACAGAATCGGGTCGGCAGATACGCAGTATTTT | CASSYRIGSADTQYF
TRBJ2-7 | TRBD2 | NA | TRBV7-9 | TGTGCCAGCAGCTTAATGCGGGAGGCCTCCTACGAGCAGTACTTC | CASSLMREASYEQYF
TRBJ2-7 | NA | NA | TRBV5-6 | TGTGCCAGCAGCTTTGGGAGGGGGCCCTACTACGAGCAGTACTTC | CASSFGRGPYYEQYF
TRBJ1-5 | NA | NA | TRBV20-1 | TGCAGTGCTGTACAGGTGATCAATCAGCCCCAGCATTTT | CSAVQVINQPQHF
TRBJ2-7 | TRBD2 | few | TRBV29-1 | TGCAGCGTTAAGAACAGACTAGCGGGAGAGAGAGAGCAGTACTTC | CSVKNRLAGEREQYF
TRBJ2-1 | TRBD2 | few | TRBV6-1 | TGTGCCAGCAGCCCAATAAGGACTAGCGGCCAGCAGTTCTTC | CASSPIRTSGQQFF
TRBJ2-7 | NA | NA | TRBV10-3 | TGTGCCACCCGACAGGATGCCTACGAGCAGTACTTC | CATRQDAYEQYF
TRBJ2-1 | NA | few | TRBV11-2 | TGTGCCAGCAGCCTGGGTCTCTCCTACAATGAGCAGTTCTTC | CASSLGLSYNEQFF
TRBJ2-1 | NA | few | TRBV20-1 | TGCAGTGCTAGAAAGGCTAAACCCTTGAATGAGCAGTTCTTC | CSARKAKPLNEQFF
TRBJ2-1 | NA | few | TRBV24-1 | TGTGCCACCAGTGATGGGAGGCCCCAATCCTACAATGAGCAGTTCTTC | CATSDGRPQSYNEQFF
TRBJ2-2 | NA | NA | TRBV24-1 | TGTGCCACCAGTGATCCCTCGACATGGTGGCTCACCGGGGAGCTGTTTTTT | CATSDPSTWWLTGELFF
TRBJ2-1 | TRBD2 | NA | TRBV5-1 | TGCGCCAGCAGGGGAATACTAGCGGGAGAGAATGAGCAGTTCTTC | CASRGILAGENEQFF
TRBJ2-5 | TRBD1 | once | TRBV25-1 | TGTGCCAGCAGTGAATATCTTCGACAGGGGGCGGGAGAGACCCAGTACTTC | CASSEYLRQGAGETQYF
TRBJ2-7 | TRBD2 | few | TRBV25-1 | TGTGCCAGCAGTGAAAGGGTTTGGGGGACTAGCGGGACCTACGAGCAGTACTTC | CASSERVWGTSGTYEQYF
TRBJ2-1 | TRBD2 | NA | TRBV4-1 | TGCGCCAGCAGCCAAGATCCAGCGGGGGGCCACAATGAGCAGTTCTTC | CASSQDPAGGHNEQFF
TRBJ2-2 | NA | NA | TRBV7-6 | TGTGCCAGCAGCTTCTCCAGAAAGAACACCGGGGAGCTGTTTTTT | CASSFSRKNTGELFF